The T cell receptor beta chain described here comes from a study of OX40 agonist ivuxolimab in advanced cancers. At the level of the study: A male proportion of over 70% was recorded, with mean age around 60 years and range roughly 23 to 90. Of the patients, three showed partial responses, one with hepatocellular carcinoma and two with cutaneous melanoma. Overall study results and limits: Partial responders at 0.1-3.0 mg/kg had among the lowest clonal expansion.

The data were produced by immunoSEQ multiplex PCR, yet TCRdb's version contains in-frame clones alone and is incomplete. The sample lists about 100,000 clones, around 96% occurring once. This clone occurred a few times. Its specificity is not known. CDR1 is SGHTA, CDR2 FQGTGA, per germline. The CDR3 has 14 residues. Trimming stripped 5 bases from V and 5 bases from J, with 14 bases between. The receptor was isolated from an adult with an advanced solid tumor such as melanoma, head and neck, liver or kidney cancer. This material consisted of CD4+ or CD8+ T cells sorted from blood, taken in a trial of the OX40 agonist ivuxolimab. The chain couples TRBV7-3 to TRBJ2-3; possibly TRBD1 for D (6 bases). The CDR3 here is CASSVLPRGDTQYF. The CDR3 DNA follows: TGTGCCAGCAGCGTCCTCCCCAGGGGAGATACGCAGTATTTT.